This T cell receptor (beta chain) was recovered during a study of cytomegalovirus exposure and HLA in healthy donors. PCR used 60 Vbeta primers and 13 Jbeta primers. In the original analysis: As a later analysis found, there were 70 million to 100 million unique TCR beta chains, of which roughly 11 million were shared. Using immunoSEQ multiplex PCR, the repertoire was profiled, and TCRdb retains in-frame clones only, with some absent. D and trimming were read from the DNA, whereas the V and J calls and clone size are those reported in that table. The sample yields 120,000 to 150,000 clones, approximately 79% seen once. Germline V CDR1 and CDR2: SNHLY, FYNNEI. V shed 6 bases and J 2 bases; nucleotides not matched to a gene: 9. This CDR3 region has 15 residues.

This rearrangement joins TRBV2 to TRBJ2-7; 8 bases map to TRBD1. Input material: PBMCs. The sequence came from a woman aged 30 to 39 in good health and CMV-seronegative. The CDR3 nucleotides are TGTGCCAGCAGGAAAGACAGGGGAGCACCCTACGAGCAGTACTTC. Protein sequence: CASRKDRGAPYEQYF.